This T cell receptor beta chain was sequenced during a study of T cell responses to AZD1222 COVID-19 vaccine (dated by TCRdb to about 2021). Context from the whole study: AZD1222 recipients whose second dose came at about 4 weeks and those whose second dose came at about 12 weeks were combined into one group, since spike-specific TCR depth and breadth did not differ between the two schedules. A total of under 250 trial participants underwent TCR sequencing, of whom 207 had received two doses of AZD1222 and roughly 26 had received two doses of the MenACWY control vaccine. Trial participants were enrolled into age subgroups of 18-55, 56-69 and 70-plus years, which contained roughly 150, 30 and 60 TCR-sequenced participants, respectively.

Including cysteine and phenylalanine, the CDR3 has 12 amino acids. This entry keeps only the CDR3 DNA: 36 bases, framed from base 1. A distance of 5 bases separates the germline ends of V and J, which lose 6 bases and 5 bases respectively. What the study reported, not specific to this receptor: CD4 TCRs associated with the vaccine covered the entire spike protein, and the dominant responses were in regions 160-218 and 743-854. In the small 56-69-year group, the increase in depth fell short of significance, most likely because of low power. After two AZD1222 doses, both the breadth and the depth of spike-specific TCRs were significantly higher than at day 0 and than in MenACWY recipients. Participants were mostly white British and included more females than males, and it was suggested by the authors that clonal diversity may have been underestimated. Conclusions about previously exposed vaccinees are limited, since just 6 or 7 AZD1222 recipients were seropositive for SARS-CoV-2 at baseline. No day 14 peak-response samples were available, so repertoires were characterized only after the peak T cell response. Nearly half of unique spike-specific TCRs reportedly recognized epitopes outside regions mutated in the B.1.351 and B.1.1.7 variants.

The CDR3 regions of human TCRbeta chains were analyzed by immunosequencing. The study's own analysis went as follows. TCRs in the repertoires were compared against a reference library of SARS-CoV-2-specific TCRs that had been generated with the MIRA antigen-specificity platform. Breadth meant the fraction of unique TCRs that were SARS-CoV-2-associated, whereas depth meant the fraction of total T cells that were SARS-CoV-2-associated. Using the MIRA data, every spike-specific TCR was mapped to the spike region that the TCR reacted to and assigned to either a CD4 or a CD8 class. Log10-transformed breadth and depth values were compared by one-way ANOVA with Sidak's multiple comparisons tests. In its TCRdb copy, this immuneACCESS table keeps in-frame sequences only and misses some clones. Where compared with another copy, unresolved V genes explain less than half of these, and the others have no known cause. That table supplies the V and J calls and clone size; D and trimming were determined from the DNA. The sample table holds 95,000 to 110,000 clones, of which 93% were seen once. The top ten clonotypes cover more than 4% of the sample.

On this clone: There is no known antigen for this receptor. No base quality information exists; no much larger clone differs at one position.

The sample's time point label is to be understood as: baseline before first vaccination. The vaccinee samples were drawn from two UK trials, COV001 and COV002, one of which was a single-blind randomized controlled phase 2/3 trial testing AZD1222 (ChAdOx1 nCoV-19) in healthy adults. For TCRbeta chain sequencing, PBMC samples were collected from trial participants at day 0 and at day 28 after the second dose. The sequence is built from TRBV12-3 or TRBV12-4 and TRBJ1-6, with no confident D gene call. The starting material was peripheral blood, obtained on day 0 of AZD1222 vaccination. This clonotype was obtained from an adult in good health. The nucleotides are TGTGCCAGCAGGCTGAATAATTCACCCCTCCACTTT. Its amino acids are CASRLNNSPLHF.